One sample yielded the 6 T cell receptor beta chains listed below, sequenced in a study of cytomegalovirus exposure and HLA in healthy donors. Primers for the PCR totalled 60 Vbeta and 13 Jbeta. TCRdb keeps only in-frame clones here, not all; method: immunoSEQ multiplex PCR. The profile covers some 130,000 clones, with 75% to 90% appearing a single time and 1% taken by the ten largest. Sequenced: PBMCs. The receptors here all came from a man aged 35-49 years in good health and CMV-seronegative.

The chain carries TRBV5-6 and TRBJ1-2, with a possible D match to TRBD1 (5 bases). The CDR3 has 11 residues. V lost 3 bases and J lost 8, with 8 bases in between. Germline lookup yields CDR1 SGHDT and CDR2 YYEEEE. CDR3 in amino acids: CASSWGLGYTF. In DNA, the CDR3 is TGTGCCAGCAGCTGGGGCCTGGGCTACACCTTC.

The V and J genes are TRBV19 and TRBJ2-2; 7 nucleotides match TRBD2. Germline V gene lookup returns CDR1 LNHDA and CDR2 SQIVND (reference sequence). Unmatched junction bases numbered 0, after V lost 2 bases and J lost 6 bases. This CDR3 has 13 amino acids. The CDR3 loop is CASSISGAGELFF. The CDR3 DNA sequence: TGTGCCAGTAGTATAAGCGGGGCCGGGGAGCTGTTTTTT.

The chain carries TRBV5-4 and TRBJ1-2; TRBD1 aligns across 8 bases. With V trimmed by 3 bases and J by 8 bases, 18 bases remained unmatched. CDR1 is SGHNT and CDR2 is YYREEE in the germline V gene (reference sequence). This CDR3 is built from 17 residues. As DNA, the CDR3 is TGTGCCAGCAGCTCACCCCCTGGGGGGACAGGAAAACAGGGCTACACCTTC. This encodes CASSSPPGGTGKQGYTF. The whole variable domain, filled in from reference TRBV5-4 and TRBJ1-2, reads ETGVTQSPTHLIKTRGQQVTLRCSSQSGHNTVSWYQQALGQGPQFIFQYYREEENGRGNFPPRFSGLQFPNYSSELNVNALELDDSALYLCASSSPPGGTGKQGYTFGSGTRLTVV.

The chain carries TRBV7-8 and TRBJ1-1; TRBD1 matches at 9 bases. The germline V gene has CDR1 SGHVS and CDR2 FQNEAQ. Trimming cost V 3 bases and J 1 base; bases outside gene matches: 3. CDR3 length: 15 residues. The CDR3 DNA reads as TGTGCCAGCAGCTTCCTACAGGGGGCGAACACTGAAGCTTTCTTT. The encoded protein is CASSFLQGANTEAFF.

The chain employs TRBV28 and TRBJ1-5, with D possibly matching TRBD1 (6 bases). The CDR3 extends over 18 amino acids. Germline-derived CDR1 and CDR2 are MDHEN and SYDVKM. The ends were cut back, 2 bases at V and 0 bases at J, with 17 bases in the middle. The CDR3, as DNA: TGTGCCAGCAGTTTAGTCCGGACAGATCTGTATAGCAATCAGCCCCAGCATTTT. It yields the protein CASSLVRTDLYSNQPQHF.

This clone was detected once. This chain connects TRBV28 to TRBJ2-7; 7 bases map to TRBD2. Germline CDR1 MDHEN, CDR2 SYDVKM. With 4 bases clipped from V and 3 bases from J, the junction kept 9 bases outside the gene matches. There are 15 residues in the CDR3. The CDR3 DNA is TGTGCCAGCAGTTCTATGACTAGCTCCCTCTACGAGCAGTACTTC. This codes for CASSSMTSSLYEQYF.